The present entry profiles one T cell receptor (beta chain) with its context. The specificity of this receptor is unknown. No quality values exist for individual bases; no much larger clone is one base distant. Via the germline V gene (reference sequence), CDR1 is LNHNV and CDR2 YYDKDF. Compared with germline, V lacks 0 bases and J lacks 8 bases; bases without a gene match: 5. The CDR3, cysteine through phenylalanine, is 14 amino acids long. The DNA shown is the 42-base CDR3, in frame from base 1. Each donor gave one peripheral blood draw, roughly 0.11 L on average, collected into heparinised tubes. Using a panel that included CD45RO, CCR7, CD25, CD127, CD95 and CD27, naive, central memory, regulatory and stem cell-like memory CD4+ T cells were sorted on a BD FACSAria II. Purity was above 98% for every sorted population. Right away, PBMCs were isolated by Lymphoprep density gradient centrifugation and were stained directly, with no culture step. To minimize batch effects, samples were stained and sorted in pairs, one healthy donor with one patient per experiment.

The data derive from a study of beta chain features in type 1 diabetes (dated by TCRdb to 2017 to 2018). About the study as a whole: Patients and healthy donors did not differ in mean age, gender distribution, total cell number or subset yield. Across all samples, about 110 million sorted cells were examined, and cell number per subset correlated strongly with RNA yield. In the study, TCRB repertoires of sorted circulating CD4+ T cell subsets from recently diagnosed type 1 diabetes patients were compared with those of matched healthy donors. Regulatory and stem cell-like memory subsets were obtained from only 8 patients and roughly 8 healthy donors, while naive and central memory subsets were obtained from all 30 or so donors. Here is what the overall study found, with its caveats: Shorter templates might be favored by PCR, yet because patient and control samples were amplified and corrected together, any such skew would affect both groups equally. Naive, central memory and regulatory TCRB repertoires appeared to be more alike among patients than among healthy donors. At VDJ recombination sites, type 1 diabetes patients had fewer insertions and more deleted nucleotides, which implies abnormalities in thymic rearrangement. Because cDNA was sequenced instead of genomic DNA, highly expressing activated cells could be over-represented, though the groups showed no difference in activation or CD3 levels. HLA sub-analyses involved small numbers of individuals, so any influence of HLA type on TCRB rearrangement remained unresolved. In all four CD4+ subsets, TCRB CDR3 length was moderately but significantly shorter in type 1 diabetes patients.

The entire amount of isolated RNA was reverse transcribed using the High Capacity cDNA Reverse Transcription Kit, so the sequenced TCRB transcripts were expressed ones. Naive, central memory and regulatory T cell samples underwent deep immunoSEQ sequencing, averaging around 3.9 million total reads per sample. After sorted cells were lysed in RLT buffer, RNA was extracted with DNase-treated RNeasy Micro or Mini kits, with the choice depending on cell number. Each cell subset was processed separately to prevent cross-contamination, with patient and healthy donor samples processed together. TCRB sequences were amplified from cDNA with the immunoSEQ multiplex PCR, producing 87-bp fragments spanning the CDR3 region. Sequencing of the amplicons was performed on the Illumina HiSeq platform. Per the source publication's procedure: Synthetic template baselines were used to correct PCR bias computationally, reads within Hamming distance 2 were collapsed together, and singletons that could not be merged were discarded. By aligning reads against IMGT, V, D and J genes, CDR3 length, and insertions or deletions at six rearrangement sites were assigned. Within each subset, clonotype counts were normalized to sorted cell number, and only after that were true diversity and Gini coefficients computed with the tcR R package. Repertoire sharing was quantified using the overlap coefficient calculated on TCRB nucleotide sequences. This immuneACCESS table, as held by TCRdb, lists in-frame sequences with V and J called but not all clones. Of the missing ones, under half trace to an unresolved V gene in checked studies; the others have no known cause. V, J and clone size are those of that table, while D and trimming were read from the DNA. This sample comprises roughly 40,000 clones, approximately 50% of them detected only once. The top ten clones comprise 0.72% of the sample.

Sequencing was done on a sample of central memory CD4+ T cells from blood. The V and J segments used are TRBV15 and TRBJ1-2; the central 8 bases match TRBD1. The TCR was taken from a woman aged 18-29 years in good health. The sequenced DNA is TGTGCCACCAGCAGAGATTTACAGGGGGGGGGCTACACCTTC. It translates to CATSRDLQGGGYTF.